The TCR beta chain described here comes from a study of blood T cells in healthy people across ages. Overall study results and limits: Long-lived and aged donors differed, with more naive CD4+ cells and higher diversity in the long-lived. Diversity figures derived from one million T cells were judged to underestimate the true value.

In each sample, at least 7 million PBMCs were isolated. Notes on this clonotype: Its antigen remains unknown.

PCR was performed a second time for about 7 to 12 cycles using a sample-barcoded 5' primer and a J-beta primer mix. Each cDNA was tagged by a template-switch adaptor containing 12 random nucleotides. From the 5' RACE reads, TCRdb called clonotypes with MiXCR, one entry per CDR3 protein. Among about 1.5 million distinct CDR3 sequences listed, approximately 39% were seen once. Sequencing was done on a sample of blood. The sequence came from a woman aged 18-29 years in good health.

The CDR3 region has the DNA TGTGCCAGCAGCTACGGGACAGGGGGCAACATTCAGTACTTC. It specifies CASSYGTGGNIQYF. The chain recombines TRBV9 with TRBJ2-4; 12 nucleotides align to TRBD1. J was trimmed by 7 bases and V by 4 bases; bases with no gene match: 3. Germline CDR1 SGDLS, CDR2 YYNGEE. The CDR3 covers 14 residues.